This section outlines one TCR beta chain sequence together with its context. The target antigen is unknown. Stated time point: persistent/refractory GD, antithyroid drugs over 5 years with positive TRAb. The TCR library used RNA extracted from PBMCs. This record comes from a study of regulatory T cells in long-lasting Graves disease. Notes on the study in general: Persistent patients shared about 3,000 public clonotypes among themselves. Newly diagnosed patients shared fewer, at some 970.

Construction of the TCR beta libraries employed iRepertoire HTBI primers in conjunction with Arm-PCR of CDR3 regions. Authors' processing steps: Samples jointly harbored about 62 TRBV and 14 to 15 TRBJ segments. TCRdb ran MiXCR on the multiplex PCR reads and lists one entry per CDR3 protein. None of the V and J calls come from the authors' own analysis; TCRdb made them. This repertoire shows roughly 400,000 distinct CDR3 sequences, roughly 20% found once; its top ten account for 20%. CDR1 is MNHEY, CDR2 SMNVEV, per germline (reference sequence). The CDR3 runs 12 residues. V was cut by 5 bases and J by 9 bases, with 13 bases left in between.

The sample here was peripheral blood mononuclear cells (PBMCs), taken when the disease was refractory, from a patient treated with antithyroid drugs. The TCR was taken from a female donor with Graves disease. V and J are TRBV27 and TRBJ1-1; D gene ambiguous. CDR3 bases: TGTGCCAGCAGTCTCAGAGGGTTCCAAGCTTTCTTT. Amino acids: CASSLRGFQAFF.